Below are 14 T cell receptor beta chains sequenced from a single sample in a study of T cell repertoires in cytomegalovirus infection (dated by TCRdb to between 2019 and 2020). Sequencer: Illumina HiSeq 1500. TCRdb ran its own pipeline on the public reads, namely fastp trimming at Q25 and MiXCR clone calling, and kept in-frame beta chains. Merged by CDR3 protein, the rows form single entries marked with the most common genes and DNA. Within this sample are about 770,000 distinct CDR3 sequences, with about 29% of them counted one time only. The ten largest make up less than 15% of the sample. Read against the paper, the sample's treatment or condition label means: in vitro stimulation with specific CMV peptide epitopes to enrich CMV-specific T cells. No antigen is known for these receptors. The source material was cultured CD8+ T cells from PBMCs, sampled from culture after CMV antigen stimulation. Receptors were obtained from a human donor in good health (CMV status not recorded). Some clones in this sample may be carry-over from other donors' samples.

The chain carries TRBV7-3 and TRBJ2-2; D is possibly TRBD1 (6 bases). The germline gives CDR1 SGHTA, CDR2 FQGTGA. The CDR3 runs to 16 residues. Deletions cut 2 bases from V and 4 bases from J, with 14 bases between. CDR3: CASSLYYRETTGELFF. The CDR3 DNA reads TGTGCCAGCAGCTTATATTACAGGGAAACCACCGGGGAGCTGTTTTTT. The whole variable domain, remainder taken from reference TRBV7-3 and TRBJ2-2, is GAGVSQTPSNKVTEKGKYVELRCDPISGHTALYWYRQSLGQGPEFLIYFQGTGAADDSGLPNDRFFAVRPEGSVSTLKIQRTERGDSAVYLCASSLYYRETTGELFFGEGSRLTVL.

This chain joins TRBV6-2 or TRBV6-3 and TRBJ1-2; 7 bases are a match to TRBD1. Germline loops: CDR1 MNHEY, CDR2 SVGEGT. V lost 2 bases, J lost 6 bases, and 6 bases stayed unmatched. The CDR3 contains 14 residues. This CDR3 reads CASSYLTGSDGYTF. In DNA form, the CDR3 reads TGTGCCAGCAGTTACCTGACAGGGTCGGATGGCTACACCTTC.

With regard to this clonotype: A much larger clone sits a single nucleotide away, making a read error possible. The rearrangement links TRBV12-3 or TRBV12-4 to TRBJ1-5, with TRBD1 as a possible D gene (6 bases). The CDR3 spans 15 residues. CDR3 sequence reads: CASSFPTGINQPQRF. The CDR3, as DNA: TGTGCCAGCAGTTTCCCGACAGGAATCAATCAGCCCCAGCGTTTT.

This clonotype has a handful of counts. The gene calls are TRBV4-1 and TRBJ2-2; D remains ambiguous. Trimming removed 5 bases at V and 7 bases at J, with 17 bases between. CDR3 length: 15 amino acids. Germline lookup yields CDR1 MGHRA and CDR2 YSYEKL. The CDR3 sequence is CASSKLQAVDGELFF. CDR3 DNA: TGCGCCAGCAGCAAACTTCAGGCGGTCGACGGGGAGCTGTTTTTT.

This chain joins TRBV19 and TRBJ1-1; 8 positions agree with TRBD1. Germline values: CDR1 LNHDA, CDR2 SQIVND (reference sequence). Trimming at V came to 7 bases and at J to 6 bases, leaving 16 bases not matched to a gene. This CDR3 is built from 16 residues. The CDR3 nucleotides are TGTGCCAGTATTTTACCTCGCTCCCAGGGGGCCCCTGAAGCTTTCTTT. Amino acid sequence: CASILPRSQGAPEAFF.

This clonotype was counted a few times. The rearrangement uses TRBV15 and TRBJ2-5; perhaps TRBD1 as D (5 bases). V was shortened by 1 base and J by 1 base, with 13 bases between the two germline ends. There are 16 residues in the CDR3. Germline CDR1 LNHNV, CDR2 YYDKDF (reference sequence). CDR3 coding DNA: TGTGCCACCAGCAGAGCCGACAGAGCGCCCCAAGAGACCCAGTACTTC. This translates into CATSRADRAPQETQYF.

The chain recombines TRBV24-1 with TRBJ2-2, with D perhaps TRBD2 (5 bases). This CDR3 comprises 16 residues. V lost 1 base, J lost 1 base, and 9 bases lay in between. Germline loops: CDR1 KGHDR, CDR2 SFDVKD. The DNA of the CDR3 is TGTGCCACCAGTGATTTAGCGGCGGAGAACACCGGGGAGCTGTTTTTT. Translated: CATSDLAAENTGELFF.

The gene calls are TRBV10-3 and TRBJ1-5; possibly TRBD1 for D (5 bases). Trimming removed 6 bases from V and 4 bases from J, with 10 bases in between. This CDR3 contains 13 residues. Germline-derived CDR1 and CDR2 are ENHRY and SYGVKD. The CDR3 nucleotides read TGTGCCATCAGAGGCGGGGGAAATCAGCCCCAGCATTTT. Encoded protein: CAIRGGGNQPQHF.

This clonotype showed up many times. This chain connects TRBV7-8 to TRBJ1-1; D is uncertain. V dropped 2 bases and J dropped 5 bases, with 18 bases sitting between them. Per the germline V gene, CDR1 is SGHVS and CDR2 is FQNEAQ. The CDR3 is 16 amino acids. In nucleotides, the CDR3 is TGTGCCAGCAGCTTACTAAACCCGGGCCTGGGGACTGAAGCTTTCTTT. Encoded protein: CASSLLNPGLGTEAFF.

The chain combines TRBV25-1 with TRBJ1-3; 8 bases are shared with TRBD1. Germline V gene data show CDR1 as MGHDK and CDR2 as SYGVNS. V was pared by 2 bases and J by 1 base, with 4 bases of the junction left unmatched. The CDR3 is 16 amino acids. As DNA, the CDR3 is TGTGCCAGCAGTGAACGACAGGGGTTATCTGGAAACACCATATATTTT. Encoded protein: CASSERQGLSGNTIYF.

V and J are TRBV29-1 and TRBJ1-2; no definite D call. Germline V gene data show CDR1 as SQVTM and CDR2 as ANQGSEA. V dropped 4 bases and J dropped 5 bases, with 11 bases sitting between them. CDR3 length: 12 residues. The CDR3 DNA reads TGCAGCGTTGCTTCAGAGCTTTATGGCTACACCTTC. Protein product: CSVASELYGYTF.

The chain links TRBV29-1 to TRBJ2-6; D is uncertain. This CDR3 contains 14 residues. Trimming pared 0 bases from V and 9 bases from J, leaving 12 bases between. CDR1 is SQVTM, CDR2 ANQGSEA, per germline. The CDR3 reads CSVEDPLTNNVLTF. CDR3 nucleotides: TGCAGCGTTGAAGATCCGCTCACCAACAACGTCCTGACTTTC.

The CDR3: CASSPGGGVTDTQYF. The DNA of the CDR3 is TGTGCCAGCAGCCCTGGGGGGGGGGTCACAGATACGCAGTATTTT. This chain connects TRBV5-4 to TRBJ2-3, with 7 nucleotides matching TRBD2. The CDR3 runs 15 residues. Looked up from germline, CDR1 is SGHNT and CDR2 is YYREEE (reference sequence). V gave up 4 bases and J gave up 2 bases; unmatched junction bases: 7.

This clonotype was seen more than once but under ten times. This sequence joins TRBV5-1 and TRBJ1-1; a possible D gene is TRBD1 (5 bases). This CDR3 is built from 16 residues. Germline V CDR1 and CDR2: SGHRS, YFSETQ. The V end was cut by 0 bases, the J end by 6 bases, with 18 bases between. The CDR3 loop reads CASSLDPGSLVAEAFF. The DNA for the CDR3 is TGCGCCAGCAGCTTGGATCCAGGGAGCCTTGTCGCTGAAGCTTTCTTT.